The 2 T cell receptor beta chains below all came from one sample that was sequenced in a study of cytomegalovirus exposure and HLA in healthy donors. Primers for the PCR totalled 60 Vbeta and 13 Jbeta. Data came from immunoSEQ multiplex PCR; TCRdb stores just in-frame clones and leaves some out. This table holds 80,000 to 100,000 clones, roughly 70% found once. Sequenced material: PBMCs. The receptor source for this set is a man aged 50 to 59 in good health and CMV-seronegative.

This clone was recorded a few times. The chain joins TRBV4-3 to TRBJ1-4; D is perhaps TRBD1 (6 bases). Looked up from germline, CDR1 is LGHNA and CDR2 is YSLEER. The CDR3 contains 17 residues. Deletions cut 0 bases from V and 4 bases from J, with 15 bases between. The DNA of the CDR3 is TGCGCCAGCAGCCAAGATGTTTGGGGGGGCGGTAATGAAAAACTGTTTTTT. Translating it yields CASSQDVWGGGNEKLFF.

V usage is TRBV5-4 and J usage is TRBJ1-1, with a tentative D call TRBD1 (5 bases). The V gene's germline CDR1 is SGHNT and CDR2 YYREEE (reference sequence). The CDR3 is 13 residues long. Trimming took off 3 bases at V and 7 bases at J, with 13 bases between the two ends. The CDR3, as DNA: TGTGCCAGCAGCTCCCCTAGGGGAATTGAAGCTTTCTTT. The encoded protein is CASSSPRGIEAFF. The full variable domain, with the rest looked up from reference TRBV5-4 and TRBJ1-1, is ETGVTQSPTHLIKTRGQQVTLRCSSQSGHNTVSWYQQALGQGPQFIFQYYREEENGRGNFPPRFSGLQFPNYSSELNVNALELDDSALYLCASSSPRGIEAFFGQGTRLTVV.